This T cell receptor (beta chain) was observed in a study of blood T cell repertoires in COVID-19. Data came from immunoSEQ multiplex PCR; TCRdb stores just in-frame clones and leaves some out. The table has around 270,000 clones, around 89% seen once; the top ten hold 4%. The sequenced sample was peripheral blood. The receptor comes from a man aged 55-75 years who had recovered from COVID-19.

The CDR3 DNA is TGTGCCAGCAGCCCGTGGGGGACATCGAGAGTCGGGGATGGCTACACCTTC. Amino acids: CASSPWGTSRVGDGYTF. The V and J genes are TRBV11-2 and TRBJ1-2; a weak D match, TRBD1 (6 bases). Looked up from germline, CDR1 is SGHAT and CDR2 is FQNNGV. Deletions cut 5 bases from V and 6 bases from J, with 25 bases between. The CDR3 is made up of 17 amino acids.